This T cell receptor beta chain was sequenced during a study of T cell changes during pregnancy in multiple sclerosis. The data were produced by immunoSEQ multiplex PCR, yet TCRdb's version contains in-frame clones alone and is incomplete. The table lists more than 15,000 clones, over 80% of them singletons, with approximately 13% in the top ten. Germline V gives CDR1 MNHEY, CDR2 SMNVEV (reference sequence). The ends were cut back, 3 bases at V and 1 base at J, with 24 bases in the middle. The CDR3 runs 19 residues. The sample was CD8+ T cells from peripheral blood mononuclear cells, taken in the third trimester of pregnancy. The gene calls are TRBV27 and TRBJ2-5, with D tentatively TRBD1 (5 bases). The receptor's source is a female donor in good health, enrolled as a control in a pregnancy study. CDR3 residues: CASSFRRVLRDPPQETQYF. The CDR3 coding sequence is TGTGCCAGCAGTTTTCGCAGGGTTCTAAGAGACCCCCCCCAAGAGACCCAGTACTTC.